The 16 T cell receptor beta chains reported below all come from one sample, sequenced in a study of cytomegalovirus exposure and HLA in healthy donors. The PCR had 60 Vbeta and 13 Jbeta primers. The assay was immunoSEQ multiplex PCR, and TCRdb's table has in-frame clones only and misses some. This sample's clone table lists about 48,000 clones. The sample comprised PBMCs. These receptors came from a woman aged 40 to 55 in good health and CMV-seronegative.

The CDR3 protein is CASRARGTGNTIYF. The CDR3 DNA reads TGTGCCAGCAGGGCAAGAGGGACTGGAAACACCATATATTTT. The chain employs TRBV7-9 and TRBJ1-3; D unclear. V shed 6 bases and J shed 2 bases, with 11 bases lying between them. This CDR3 spans 14 amino acids. In germline, CDR1 is SEHNR, CDR2 FQNEAQ (reference sequence).

The rearrangement links TRBV6-5 to TRBJ2-7; 9 bases match TRBD1. The CDR3 has 15 amino acids. Germline-derived CDR1 and CDR2 are MNHEY and SVGAGI. V lost 2 bases to trimming and J lost 3 bases; unmatched junction nucleotides: 5. The CDR3 region is CASSYHGTGRYEQYF. CDR3 nucleotide sequence: TGTGCCAGCAGTTACCACGGGACAGGGCGCTACGAGCAGTACTTC.

The chain combines TRBV25-1 with TRBJ1-1, with 10 nucleotides matching TRBD1. J gave up 1 base and V 5 bases, and 4 bases lay outside the gene matches. The CDR3 length is 15 residues. Germline V CDR1 and CDR2: MGHDK, SYGVNS. CDR3 DNA sequence: TGTGCCAGCAGTCCCGGGGACAGGGGGAACACTGAAGCTTTCTTT. Protein product: CASSPGDRGNTEAFF.

The chain uses TRBV30 and TRBJ2-7; D is ambiguous. V lost 2 bases, J lost 0 bases, and 14 bases lay in between. The CDR3 loop spans 15 amino acids. The germline V gene encodes CDR1 GTSNPN and CDR2 SVGIG (reference sequence). CDR3 in amino acids: CAWSLTQAPSYEQYF. Here the CDR3 DNA reads TGTGCCTGGAGTCTTACGCAGGCCCCCTCCTACGAGCAGTACTTC. The whole variable domain, remainder taken from reference TRBV30 and TRBJ2-7, is SQTIHQWPATLVQPVGSPLSLECTVEGTSNPNLYWYRQAAGRGLQLLFYSVGIGQISSEVPQNLSASRPQDRQFILSSKKLLLSDSGFYLCAWSLTQAPSYEQYFGPGTRLTVT.

This chain joins TRBV29-1 and TRBJ2-7; a possible D gene is TRBD1 (6 bases). Deletions cut 6 bases from V and 7 bases from J, with 19 bases between. Germline V CDR1 and CDR2: SQVTM, ANQGSEA. This CDR3 spans 13 amino acids. CDR3 DNA sequence: TGCAGCGTCGCCTCCGGGACATTCGAAGAGCAGTACTTC. It is translated as CSVASGTFEEQYF.

The V gene is TRBV25-1, the J gene TRBJ1-5; D is ambiguous. Germline V lookup: CDR1 MGHDK, CDR2 SYGVNS. CDR3 length: 14 amino acids. Trimming took off 3 bases at V and 7 bases at J, with 13 bases between the two ends. CDR3 in amino acids: CASSESSTWQPQHF. In nucleotides, the CDR3 is TGTGCCAGCAGTGAGTCCAGTACCTGGCAGCCCCAGCATTTT.

The rearrangement joins TRBV18 to TRBJ1-2, with D maybe TRBD1 (5 bases). The CDR3 length is 14 residues. The ends were cut back, 1 base at V and 5 bases at J, with 11 bases in the middle. Germline loops: CDR1 KGHSH, CDR2 LQKENI. The CDR3 reads CASSPQGWAYGYTF. The CDR3 DNA is TGTGCCAGCTCACCACAGGGGTGGGCTTATGGCTACACCTTC.

This chain joins TRBV7-3 and TRBJ1-1, with D possibly TRBD1 on 5 matching bases. This CDR3 region has 15 residues. Looked up from germline, CDR1 is SGHTA and CDR2 is FQGTGA. The V and J ends lost 2 bases and 1 base respectively, with 11 bases between them. The chain's CDR3 is CASSLGPGGNTEAFF. CDR3 bases: TGTGCCAGCAGCTTAGGGCCCGGGGGGAACACTGAAGCTTTCTTT.

This sequence joins TRBV5-1 and TRBJ2-6; D gene unclear. The V end was cut by 4 bases, the J end by 2 bases, with 13 bases between. CDR1 and CDR2 from the germline V gene are SGHRS and YFSETQ. There are 16 residues in the CDR3. CDR3 nucleotides: TGCGCCAGCAGCGCCCCGACACTTACTGGGGCCAACGTCCTGACTTTC. Its protein product is CASSAPTLTGANVLTF.

The genes are TRBV5-1 and TRBJ1-4; a weak D match, TRBD1 (5 bases). Deletions cut 3 bases from V and 0 bases from J, with 12 bases between. The CDR3 is made up of 16 amino acids. Germline CDR1 and CDR2: SGHRS and YFSETQ. For the CDR3, the DNA is TGCGCCAGCAGCTCCCTTACAGGTGCAACTAATGAAAAACTGTTTTTT. Protein sequence: CASSSLTGATNEKLFF.

The chain joins TRBV6-6 to TRBJ2-3; D unresolved. Germline V gene lookup returns CDR1 MNHNY and CDR2 SVGAGI (reference sequence). This CDR3 is built from 13 residues. Trimming removed 5 bases from V and 4 bases from J, with 10 bases in between. For the CDR3, the DNA is TGTGCCAGCAGTGAGCTCCAGGCAGATACGCAGTATTTT. Its translation: CASSELQADTQYF.

This chain connects TRBV29-1 to TRBJ2-5, with TRBD1 as a possible D gene (6 bases). Germline values: CDR1 SQVTM, CDR2 ANQGSEA. CDR3 length: 12 amino acids. Trimming shortened V by 7 bases and J by 2 bases, and 11 bases separated the two germline ends. The CDR3 nucleotides are TGCAGCGGAATACAGGGACAAGAGACCCAGTACTTC. Translated, it gives CSGIQGQETQYF. Looking up the rest from reference TRBV29-1 and TRBJ2-5 gives the full variable domain: SAVISQKPSRDICQRGTSLTIQCQVDSQVTMMFWYRQQPGQSLTLIATANQGSEATYESGFVIDKFPISRPNLTFSTLTVSNMSPEDSSIYLCSGIQGQETQYFGPGTRLLVL.

This sequence joins TRBV15 and TRBJ2-5, with TRBD2 identical over 12 bases. Looked up from germline, CDR1 is LNHNV and CDR2 is YYDKDF (reference sequence). This CDR3 region has 19 residues. The trim removed 0 bases at V and 0 bases at J, leaving 8 bases unmatched. CDR3 sequence (DNA): TGTGCCACCAGCAGAGATCTCATGAGGACTAGCGGGGACCAAGAGACCCAGTACTTC. Amino acids: CATSRDLMRTSGDQETQYF.

This chain connects TRBV19 to TRBJ1-1, with 9 bases aligning to TRBD1. After removal of 4 bases from V and 0 bases from J, the junction contained 0 bases not matched to a gene. In germline, CDR1 is LNHDA, CDR2 SQIVND (reference sequence). The CDR3 sequence is 14 residues long. CDR3 sequence reads: CASSRTGVNTEAFF. CDR3 coding DNA: TGTGCCAGTAGTAGGACAGGGGTGAACACTGAAGCTTTCTTT.

The chain links TRBV6-1 to TRBJ1-5; 9 nucleotides line up with TRBD1. The germline V gene has CDR1 MNHNS and CDR2 SASEGT. This CDR3 contains 17 residues. The V and J ends lost 2 bases and 6 bases, in that order; junction bases with no gene match: 11. Here the CDR3 reads CASSELRGQGPGQPQHF. The CDR3 bases are TGTGCCAGCAGTGAACTGAGGGGACAGGGCCCCGGTCAGCCCCAGCATTTT.

In DNA, the CDR3 is TGTGCCAGCAATAACAGGGTTTTGGCTTTCTTT. Translated: CASNNRVLAFF. The V gene is TRBV28, the J gene TRBJ1-1, with TRBD1 as a possible D gene (6 bases). Looked up from germline, CDR1 is MDHEN and CDR2 is SYDVKM. Trimming took 7 bases from V and 11 from J, leaving 14 bases between them. The CDR3 contains 11 residues.